This T cell receptor beta chain was obtained from a study of cytomegalovirus exposure and HLA in healthy donors. Notes on the study in general: Later genetic work tied a missense DCLRE1C variant to beta-chain V and J trimming. In an earlier analysis, most TCR beta V segments were productive about 87% or about 30% of the time.

In its sample, this clone was seen once. What it binds is unknown. Vbeta (60) and Jbeta (13) primers were used in the PCR. Libraries were prepared by immunoSEQ multiplex PCR; TCRdb keeps only in-frame clonotypes and omits some of them. The repertoire includes about 130,000 clones, roughly four fifths of them detected once, and 2.5% to 3.5% sits in the top ten. CDR1 ENHRY and CDR2 SYGVKD come from the germline V gene. The CDR3 length is 14 residues. J was trimmed by 5 bases and V by 10 bases; bases with no gene match: 10. This receptor was taken from a boy younger than 10 in good health and CMV-seronegative. The chain has TRBV10-3 and TRBJ1-2, with 10 bases identical to TRBD1. The specimen was PBMCs. CDR3 loop: CATYKGDRGYGYTF. CDR3 DNA sequence: TGTGCCACTTATAAGGGGGACAGGGGTTATGGCTACACCTTC.